Listed below are T cell receptor beta chains from one sample, sequenced in a study of blood T cell repertoires in COVID-19. The protocol was immunoSEQ multiplex PCR, while the TCRdb copy is restricted to in-frame clones and leaves out a portion. The table shows about 260,000 clones, with more than 70% occurring only once. The sequenced sample was PBMCs or T cells enriched from blood (not recorded which). These receptors originate from a woman between 40 and 55 years old with acute COVID-19. Each CDR3 is given with its conserved first and last residue. The D gene is left open where the match is weak. Clone size appears in some rows only: once, few, many, or a class for an expanded clone.

D gene,clone size,V gene,J gene,CDR3 DNA,CDR3 protein
TRBD2,.,TRBV28,TRBJ2-5,TGTGCCAGCAGGCCCAATGCGGGAGGGGGAGAGACCCAGTACTTC,CASRPNAGGGETQYF
TRBD1,.,TRBV19,TRBJ1-1,TGTGCCAGTAGTACGGACAGGGTCGGGGGATACACTGAAGCTTTCTTT,CASSTDRVGGYTEAFF
TRBD2,.,TRBV6-2/TRBV6-3,TRBJ2-7,TGTGCCAGCAGTCAACCTTCCCGACTAGCGGGAGTCTCCTACGAGCAGTACTTC,CASSQPSRLAGVSYEQYF
TRBD1,.,TRBV5-4,TRBJ1-1,TGTGCCAGCAACTCCGGGACAGCTGAAGCTTTCTTT,CASNSGTAEAFF
.,few,TRBV14,TRBJ2-5,TGTGCCAGCAGCCAAGGGTTAGCTTCCGGATACCAGTACTTC,CASSQGLASGYQYF
TRBD2,.,TRBV24-1,TRBJ2-1,TGTGCCACCAGTGATCCCATGGGTAGCGGGAGTACTTATGAGCAGTTCTTC,CATSDPMGSGSTYEQFF
TRBD1,.,TRBV10-3,TRBJ1-2,TGTGCCATCAGTGAATCCGGGACAGCCTATGGCTACACCTTC,CAISESGTAYGYTF
.,.,TRBV5-1,TRBJ2-3,TGCGCCAGCAGCTTGGAGGAGTTGCCAGATACGCAGTATTTT,CASSLEELPDTQYF
.,.,TRBV30,TRBJ2-1,TGTGCCTGGACCCTGGCAGGATTGGGCTACAATGAGCAGTTCTTC,CAWTLAGLGYNEQFF
TRBD2,.,TRBV9,TRBJ2-3,TGTGCCAGCAGCGACCCCCTAGCGGGCCGCACAGATACGCAGTATTTT,CASSDPLAGRTDTQYF
TRBD1,once,TRBV30,TRBJ1-4,TGTGCCTGGAGTGCCGACAGGGTACTTGGTAATGAAAAACTGTTTTTT,CAWSADRVLGNEKLFF
.,.,TRBV6-5,TRBJ1-1,TGTGCCAGCAGTTACTCGATGGGCAGAGAAGCTTTCTTT,CASSYSMGREAFF
TRBD2,.,TRBV2,TRBJ2-2,TGTGCCAGCAGTGAGAGACTAGCGGGAGTGGGAAACACCGGGGAGCTGTTTTTT,CASSERLAGVGNTGELFF
.,few,TRBV3-1/TRBV3-2,TRBJ2-2,TGTGCCAGCAGGCGCCATGCCGGGGAGCTGTTTTTT,CASRRHAGELFF
.,.,TRBV12-3/TRBV12-4,TRBJ2-7,TGTGCCACCTCGCCGAACGGCTACGAGCAGTACTTC,CATSPNGYEQYF
.,.,TRBV2,TRBJ2-5,TGTGCCAGCACGGCGAGGGCTGGGAGCGGTGAGACCCAGTACTTC,CASTARAGSGETQYF
.,.,TRBV18,TRBJ1-6,TGTGCCAGCTCACCCCGACAGGTTTGGGATTCACCCCTCCACTTT,CASSPRQVWDSPLHF
TRBD1,.,TRBV28,TRBJ2-1,TGTGCCAGCAGTAGCCCGACAGGGGGAGCACGGAATGAGCAGTTCTTC,CASSSPTGGARNEQFF
.,.,TRBV21-1,TRBJ1-2,TGTGCCAGCACCCTAAAGGACAGTTCTAACTATGGCTACACCTTC,CASTLKDSSNYGYTF
.,few,TRBV9,TRBJ2-1,TGTGCCAGCAGCGTAGCGCCAAGCGGAGGAAACAATGAGCAGTTCTTC,CASSVAPSGGNNEQFF
.,.,TRBV4-3,TRBJ2-1,TGCGCCAGCAGCCAAGTAGAAAGCGGTTCCTACAATGAGCAGTTCTTC,CASSQVESGSYNEQFF
.,.,TRBV30,TRBJ1-5,TGTGCCTGGAGTGCTAAGAATCAGCCCCAGCATTTT,CAWSAKNQPQHF
.,.,TRBV4-3,TRBJ2-1,TGCGCCAGCAGCCAAGGATATGGGAGGACCGCCTACAATGAGCAGTTCTTC,CASSQGYGRTAYNEQFF
.,medium-sized,TRBV6-2/TRBV6-3,TRBJ1-1,TGTGCCAGCAGTTACGACAGGCCGAACACTGAAGCTTTCTTT,CASSYDRPNTEAFF
TRBD1,.,TRBV6-4,TRBJ1-2,TGTGCCAGCAGTGCCCGACAGGGCGATTATGGCTACACCTTC,CASSARQGDYGYTF
TRBD1,.,TRBV19,TRBJ1-4,TGTGCCAGTAGTATTGATTGGGGACAGCTTAATGAAAAACTGTTTTTT,CASSIDWGQLNEKLFF
TRBD1,.,TRBV7-6,TRBJ2-2,TGTGCCAGCAGCTTCCGTCAGGGGGCCTTTAACACCGGGGAGCTGTTTTTT,CASSFRQGAFNTGELFF
.,.,TRBV9,TRBJ1-2,TGTGCCAGCAGCGTAGCCGGGGGGATCTATGGCTACACCTTC,CASSVAGGIYGYTF
TRBD2,.,TRBV19,TRBJ2-2,TGTGCCAGTACCGACGGGGGACTAGGGCTACCCGGGGAGCTGTTTTTT,CASTDGGLGLPGELFF
.,few,TRBV12-3/TRBV12-4,TRBJ1-5,TGTGCCAGCAGTGAAAGGGGTCAGCCCCAGCATTTT,CASSERGQPQHF
TRBD1,.,TRBV19,TRBJ1-5,TGTGCCAGTAGTACCCGACAGGGGGCGACCAATCAGCCCCAGCATTTT,CASSTRQGATNQPQHF
TRBD2,.,TRBV19,TRBJ2-5,TGTGCCAGTAGTACAGGGACTAGCGGAGATTTGACCCAGTACTTC,CASSTGTSGDLTQYF